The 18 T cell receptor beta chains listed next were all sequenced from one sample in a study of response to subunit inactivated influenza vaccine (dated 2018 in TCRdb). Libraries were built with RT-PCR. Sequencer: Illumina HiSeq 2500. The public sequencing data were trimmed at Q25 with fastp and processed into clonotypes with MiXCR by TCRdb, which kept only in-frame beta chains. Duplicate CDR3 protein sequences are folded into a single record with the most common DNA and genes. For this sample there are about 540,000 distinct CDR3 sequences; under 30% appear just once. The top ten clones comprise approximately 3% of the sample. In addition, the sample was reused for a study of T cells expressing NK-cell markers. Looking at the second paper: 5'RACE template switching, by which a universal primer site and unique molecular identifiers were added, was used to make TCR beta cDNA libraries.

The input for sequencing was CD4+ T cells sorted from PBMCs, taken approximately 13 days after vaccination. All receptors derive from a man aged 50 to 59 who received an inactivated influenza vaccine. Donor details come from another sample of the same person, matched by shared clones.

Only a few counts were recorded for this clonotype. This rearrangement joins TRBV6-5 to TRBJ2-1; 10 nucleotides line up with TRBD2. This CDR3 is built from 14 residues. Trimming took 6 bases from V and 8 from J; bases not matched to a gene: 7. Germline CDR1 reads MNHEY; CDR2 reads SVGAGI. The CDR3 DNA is TGTGCCAGCAGATTAGCGGGGGGTGGTTATGAGCAGTTCTTC. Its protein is CASRLAGGGYEQFF.

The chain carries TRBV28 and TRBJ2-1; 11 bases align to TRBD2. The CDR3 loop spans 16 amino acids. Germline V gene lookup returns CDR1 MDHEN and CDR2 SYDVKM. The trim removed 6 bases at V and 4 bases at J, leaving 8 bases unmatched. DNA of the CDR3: TGTGCCAGCAGCGATACTCTAGCGGGGGGTTACAATGAGCAGTTCTTC. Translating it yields CASSDTLAGGYNEQFF.

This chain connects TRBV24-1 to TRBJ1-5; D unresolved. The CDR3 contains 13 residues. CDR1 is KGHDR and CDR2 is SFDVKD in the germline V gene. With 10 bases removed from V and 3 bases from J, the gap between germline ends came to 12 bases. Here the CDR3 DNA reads TGTGCCACGGGCGGGAACTACAATCAGCCCCAGCATTTT. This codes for CATGGNYNQPQHF.

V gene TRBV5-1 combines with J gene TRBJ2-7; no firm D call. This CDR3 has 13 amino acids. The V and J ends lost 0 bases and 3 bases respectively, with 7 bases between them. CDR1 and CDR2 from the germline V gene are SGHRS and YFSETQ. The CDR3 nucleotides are TGCGCCAGCAGCTTGGCCCCAGACTACGAGCAGTACTTC. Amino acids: CASSLAPDYEQYF.

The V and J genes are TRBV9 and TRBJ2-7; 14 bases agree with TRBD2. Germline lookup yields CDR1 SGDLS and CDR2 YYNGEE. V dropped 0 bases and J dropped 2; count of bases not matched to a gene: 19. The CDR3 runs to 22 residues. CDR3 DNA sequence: TGTGCCAGCAGCGTAGTGACGGACCTAGCCGGGACTAGCGGGAGTACCCCCTACGAGCAGTACTTC. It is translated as CASSVVTDLAGTSGSTPYEQYF.

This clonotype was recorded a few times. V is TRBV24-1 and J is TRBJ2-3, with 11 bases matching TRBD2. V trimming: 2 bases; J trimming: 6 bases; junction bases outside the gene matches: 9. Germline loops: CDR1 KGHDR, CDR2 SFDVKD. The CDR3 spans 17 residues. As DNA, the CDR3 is TGTGCCACCAGTGATTCGCAGCTAGCGGGGGGCGCGGATACGCAGTATTTT. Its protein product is CATSDSQLAGGADTQYF.

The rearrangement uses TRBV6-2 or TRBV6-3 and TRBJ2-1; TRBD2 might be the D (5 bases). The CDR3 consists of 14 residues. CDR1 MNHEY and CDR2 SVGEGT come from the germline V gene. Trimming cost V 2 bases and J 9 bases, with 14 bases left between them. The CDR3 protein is CASSYLRGVLEQFF. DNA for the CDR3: TGTGCCAGCAGTTACCTCCGGGGAGTCCTTGAGCAGTTCTTC.

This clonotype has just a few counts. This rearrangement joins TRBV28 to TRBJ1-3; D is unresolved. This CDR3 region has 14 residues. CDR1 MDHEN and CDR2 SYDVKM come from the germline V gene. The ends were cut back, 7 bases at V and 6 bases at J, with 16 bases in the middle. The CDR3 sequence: CASTTPGPLNTIYF. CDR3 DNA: TGTGCCAGCACTACACCGGGTCCCTTAAACACCATATATTTT.

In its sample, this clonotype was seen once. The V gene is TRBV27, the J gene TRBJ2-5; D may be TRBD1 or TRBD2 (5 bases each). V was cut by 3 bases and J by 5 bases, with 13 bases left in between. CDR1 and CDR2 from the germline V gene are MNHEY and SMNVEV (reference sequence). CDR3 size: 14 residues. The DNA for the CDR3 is TGTGCCAGCAGTTTTGGGGCTGGCGGGGAGACCCAGTACTTC. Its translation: CASSFGAGGETQYF.

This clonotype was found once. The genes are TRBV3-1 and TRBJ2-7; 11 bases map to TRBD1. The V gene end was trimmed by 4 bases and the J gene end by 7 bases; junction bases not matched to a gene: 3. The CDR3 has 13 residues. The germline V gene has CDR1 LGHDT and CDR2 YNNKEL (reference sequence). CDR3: CASSRGQGAEQYF. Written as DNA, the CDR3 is TGTGCCAGCAGCCGAGGACAGGGGGCAGAGCAGTACTTC.

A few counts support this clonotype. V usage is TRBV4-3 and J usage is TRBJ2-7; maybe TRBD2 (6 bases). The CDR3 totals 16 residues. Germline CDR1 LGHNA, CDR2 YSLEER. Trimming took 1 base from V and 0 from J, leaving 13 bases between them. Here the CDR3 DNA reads TGCGCCAGCAGCCAAGGAACGGGAGCGTACTCCTACGAGCAGTACTTC. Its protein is CASSQGTGAYSYEQYF.

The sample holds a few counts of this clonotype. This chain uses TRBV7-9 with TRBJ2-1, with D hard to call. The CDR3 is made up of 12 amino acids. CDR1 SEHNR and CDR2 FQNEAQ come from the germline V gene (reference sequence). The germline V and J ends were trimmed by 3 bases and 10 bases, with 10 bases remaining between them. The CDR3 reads CASSFYGNEQFF. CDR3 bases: TGTGCCAGCAGCTTTTATGGTAACGAGCAGTTCTTC.

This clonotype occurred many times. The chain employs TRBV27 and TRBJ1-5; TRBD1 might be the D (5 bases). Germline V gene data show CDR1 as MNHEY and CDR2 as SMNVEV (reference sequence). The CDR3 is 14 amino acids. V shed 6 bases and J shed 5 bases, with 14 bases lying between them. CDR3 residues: CASSPLGGYQPQHF. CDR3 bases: TGTGCCAGCAGCCCGTTGGGGGGGTATCAGCCCCAGCATTTT.

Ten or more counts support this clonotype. CDR3 nucleotides: TGTGCCAGCAGCCCGGACAGGGGTGGCACAGATACGCAGTATTTT. This translates into CASSPDRGGTDTQYF. The chain is built from TRBV11-2 and TRBJ2-3; 9 nucleotides match TRBD1. Losses at the gene ends were 5 bases for V and 1 base for J; bases not matched to a gene: 4. The CDR3 runs 15 residues. Per the germline V gene, CDR1 is SGHAT and CDR2 is FQNNGV.

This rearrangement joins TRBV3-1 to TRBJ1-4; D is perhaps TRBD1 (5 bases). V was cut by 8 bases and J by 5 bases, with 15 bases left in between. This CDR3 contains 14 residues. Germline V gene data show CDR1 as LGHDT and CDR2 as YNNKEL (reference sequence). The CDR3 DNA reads TGTGCCAGCCGGAACCGGGACCACAATGAAAAACTGTTTTTT. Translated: CASRNRDHNEKLFF.

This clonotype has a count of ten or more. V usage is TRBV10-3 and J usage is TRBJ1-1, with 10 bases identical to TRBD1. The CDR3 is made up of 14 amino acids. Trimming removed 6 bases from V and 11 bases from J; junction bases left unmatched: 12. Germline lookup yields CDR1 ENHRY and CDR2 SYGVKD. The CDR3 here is CAISERQGAGEAFF. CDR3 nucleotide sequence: TGTGCCATCAGCGAAAGACAGGGGGCTGGGGAGGCTTTCTTT.

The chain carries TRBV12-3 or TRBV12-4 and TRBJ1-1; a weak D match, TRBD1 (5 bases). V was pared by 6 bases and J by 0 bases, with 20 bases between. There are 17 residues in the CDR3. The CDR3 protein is CASRIGTAPSMNTEAFF. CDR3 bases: TGTGCCAGCAGGATTGGGACCGCCCCTAGCATGAACACTGAAGCTTTCTTT.

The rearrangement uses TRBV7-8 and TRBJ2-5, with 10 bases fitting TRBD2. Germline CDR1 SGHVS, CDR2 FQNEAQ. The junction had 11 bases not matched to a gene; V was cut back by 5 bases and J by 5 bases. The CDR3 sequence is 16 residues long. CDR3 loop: CASSEVLAGAGETQYF. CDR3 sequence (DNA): TGTGCCAGCAGCGAGGTCCTAGCGGGAGCGGGTGAGACCCAGTACTTC.